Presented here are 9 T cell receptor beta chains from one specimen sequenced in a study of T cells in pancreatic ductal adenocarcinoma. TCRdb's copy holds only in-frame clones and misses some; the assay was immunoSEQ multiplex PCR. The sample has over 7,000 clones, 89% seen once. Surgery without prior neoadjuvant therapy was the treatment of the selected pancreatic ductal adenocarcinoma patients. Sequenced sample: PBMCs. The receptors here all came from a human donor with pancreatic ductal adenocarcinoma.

In DNA, the CDR3 is TGTGCCAGCAGCCTAAGGGGACTAGCGGGATCTTACGAGCAGTACTTC. This codes for CASSLRGLAGSYEQYF. V is TRBV4-2 and J is TRBJ2-7; 13 nucleotides align to TRBD2. Germline CDR1 LGHNA, CDR2 YNFKEQ. There are 16 residues in the CDR3. Trimming cost V 4 bases and J 4 bases; bases outside gene matches: 7.

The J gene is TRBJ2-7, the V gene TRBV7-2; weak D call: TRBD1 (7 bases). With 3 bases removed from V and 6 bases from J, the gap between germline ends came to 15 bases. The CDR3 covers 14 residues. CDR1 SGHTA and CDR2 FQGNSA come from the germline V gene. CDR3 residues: CASSFGGGGGEQYF. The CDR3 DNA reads TGTGCCAGCAGCTTCGGAGGGGGCGGCGGCGAGCAGTACTTC.

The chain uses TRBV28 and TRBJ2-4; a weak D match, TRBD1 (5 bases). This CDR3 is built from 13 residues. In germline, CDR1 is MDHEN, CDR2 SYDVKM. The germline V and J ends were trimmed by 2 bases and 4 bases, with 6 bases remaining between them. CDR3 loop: CASSLAGKNIQYF. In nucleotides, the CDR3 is TGTGCCAGCAGTTTAGCAGGGAAAAACATTCAGTACTTC. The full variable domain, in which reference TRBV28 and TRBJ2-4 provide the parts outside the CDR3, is DVKVTQSSRYLVKRTGEKVFLECVQDMDHENMFWYRQDPGLGLRLIYFSYDVKMKEKGDIPEGYSVSREKKERFSLILESASTNQTSMYLCASSLAGKNIQYFGAGTRLSVL.

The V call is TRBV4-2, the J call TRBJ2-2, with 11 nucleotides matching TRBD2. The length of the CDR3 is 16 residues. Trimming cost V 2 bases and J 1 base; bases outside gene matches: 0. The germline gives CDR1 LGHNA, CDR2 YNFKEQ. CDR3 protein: CASSQLAGGNTGELFF. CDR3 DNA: TGTGCCAGCAGCCAACTAGCGGGGGGGAACACCGGGGAGCTGTTTTTT.

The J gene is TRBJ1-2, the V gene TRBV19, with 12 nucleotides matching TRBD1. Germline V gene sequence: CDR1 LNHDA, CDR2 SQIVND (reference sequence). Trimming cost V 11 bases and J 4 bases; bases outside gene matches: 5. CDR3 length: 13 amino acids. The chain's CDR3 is CASGQGAFYGYTF. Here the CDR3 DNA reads TGTGCCTCGGGACAGGGGGCTTTCTATGGCTACACCTTC. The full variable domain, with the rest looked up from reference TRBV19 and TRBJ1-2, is DGGITQSPKYLFRKEGQNVTLSCEQNLNHDAMYWYRQDPGQGLRLIYYSQIVNDFQKGDIAEGYSVSREKKESFPLTVTSAQKNPTAFYLCASGQGAFYGYTFGSGTRLTVV.

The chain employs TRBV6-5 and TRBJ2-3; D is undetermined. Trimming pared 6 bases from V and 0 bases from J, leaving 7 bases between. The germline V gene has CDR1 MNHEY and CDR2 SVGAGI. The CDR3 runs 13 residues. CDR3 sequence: CASRDISTDTQYF. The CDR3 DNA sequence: TGTGCCAGCAGAGACATTAGCACAGATACGCAGTATTTT.

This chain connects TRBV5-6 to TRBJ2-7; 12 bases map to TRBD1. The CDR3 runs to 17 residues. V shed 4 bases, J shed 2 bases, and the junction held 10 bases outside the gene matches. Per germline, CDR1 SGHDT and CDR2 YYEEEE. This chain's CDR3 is CASSRRLGTGGPYEQYF. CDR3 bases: TGTGCCAGCAGCCGAAGACTCGGGACAGGGGGCCCCTACGAGCAGTACTTC.

The CDR3 bases are TGTGCCAGCAGACCACCCATGTGGGACAGCTATGGCTACACCTTC. Its protein is CASRPPMWDSYGYTF. The chain employs TRBV6-1 and TRBJ1-2, with 7 nucleotides matching TRBD1. J was trimmed by 4 bases and V by 6 bases; bases with no gene match: 11. The CDR3 is made up of 15 amino acids. CDR1 and CDR2 (germline): MNHNS, SASEGT.

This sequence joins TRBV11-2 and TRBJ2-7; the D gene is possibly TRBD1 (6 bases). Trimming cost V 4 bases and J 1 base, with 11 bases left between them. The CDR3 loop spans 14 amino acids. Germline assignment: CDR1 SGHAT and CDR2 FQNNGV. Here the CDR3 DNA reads TGTGCCAGCAGCTCAGGGGACCTTTCCTACGAGCAGTACTTC. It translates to CASSSGDLSYEQYF.